The 9 T cell receptor beta chains below all came from one sample that was sequenced in a study of OX40 agonist ivuxolimab in advanced cancers. Here immunoSEQ multiplex PCR was the method, and the copy in TCRdb shows in-frame clones only, minus some. This sample yields over 25,000 clones, of which approximately 80% are seen a single time; about 30% belongs to the top ten. The sample was CD4+ or CD8+ T cells sorted from blood, taken in a trial of the OX40 agonist ivuxolimab. These TCRs come from an adult with an advanced solid tumor such as melanoma, head and neck, liver or kidney cancer.

The chain employs TRBV30 and TRBJ2-1; TRBD2 might be the D (5 bases). Germline V gene data show CDR1 as GTSNPN and CDR2 as SVGIG (reference sequence). Deletions cut 5 bases from V and 8 bases from J, with 10 bases between. The CDR3 contains 11 residues. The CDR3 bases are TGTGCCTGGGCCTACGGGGATGAGCAGTTCTTC. Its translation is CAWAYGDEQFF.

This chain connects TRBV7-9 to TRBJ2-5; no reliable D call. The CDR3 sequence is 11 residues long. In germline, CDR1 is SEHNR, CDR2 FQNEAQ (reference sequence). The V gene lost 5 bases and the J gene lost 5 bases, with 6 bases spanning the gap. As DNA, the CDR3 is TGTGCCAGCAGCGCCCGGGAGACCCAGTACTTC. This translates into CASSARETQYF. The entire variable domain, with the rest obtained from reference TRBV7-9 and TRBJ2-5, is as follows: DTGVSQNPRHKITKRGQNVTFRCDPISEHNRLYWYRQTLGQGPEFLTYFQNEAQLEKSRLLSDRFSAERPKGSFSTLEIQRTEQGDSAMYLCASSARETQYFGPGTRLLVL.

The CDR3: CASSGKDREQFF. DNA of the CDR3: TGTGCCAGCAGCGGAAAGGACAGGGAGCAGTTCTTC. The J gene is TRBJ2-1, the V gene TRBV11-1; 7 bases map to TRBD1. Germline CDR1 reads SGHAT; CDR2 reads FQDESV (reference sequence). This CDR3 has 12 amino acids. V lost 5 bases to trimming and J lost 10 bases; unmatched junction nucleotides: 5.

The rearrangement joins TRBV4-2 to TRBJ2-5, with D unresolved. This CDR3 spans 14 amino acids. Germline V gene data show CDR1 as LGHNA and CDR2 as YNFKEQ. Deletions cut 1 base from V and 5 bases from J, with 11 bases between. This chain's CDR3 is CASSQGTGPETQYF. DNA of the CDR3: TGTGCCAGCAGCCAAGGGACCGGTCCTGAGACCCAGTACTTC.

The genes are TRBV11-3 and TRBJ2-1; D possibly corresponds to TRBD1 (6 bases). CDR1 and CDR2 (germline): SGHNT, YENEEA. The V end was cut by 5 bases, the J end by 13 bases, with 21 bases between. The CDR3 loop spans 14 amino acids. The CDR3 DNA reads as TGTGCCAGCAGCCTCCGGGGTGGGGGCTGGTCACAGTTCTTC. Protein sequence: CASSLRGGGWSQFF.

The chain is built from TRBV30 and TRBJ2-7, with 8 bases fitting TRBD1. The junction had 17 bases not matched to a gene; V was cut back by 0 bases and J by 1 base. The germline CDR1 and CDR2 sequences are GTSNPN and SVGIG (reference sequence). This CDR3 region has 19 residues. CDR3 sequence (DNA): TGTGCCTGGAGTGTACCCCAATATAACGACAGGGGCTTATCCTACGAGCAGTACTTC. As protein: CAWSVPQYNDRGLSYEQYF. Full variable domain (remainder filled in from reference TRBV30 and TRBJ2-7): SQTIHQWPATLVQPVGSPLSLECTVEGTSNPNLYWYRQAAGRGLQLLFYSVGIGQISSEVPQNLSASRPQDRQFILSSKKLLLSDSGFYLCAWSVPQYNDRGLSYEQYFGPGTRLTVT.

The chain joins TRBV4-1 to TRBJ2-3; D gene uncertain. In germline, CDR1 is MGHRA, CDR2 YSYEKL. The CDR3 loop spans 13 amino acids. The V end lost 0 bases, the J end lost 3 bases, and 4 bases lay between the germline ends. This chain's CDR3 is CASSQEGTDTQYF. Written as DNA, the CDR3 is TGCGCCAGCAGCCAAGAAGGGACAGATACGCAGTATTTT.

The chain has TRBV7-3 and TRBJ2-5; 8 bases are shared with TRBD1. Germline assignment: CDR1 SGHTA and CDR2 FQGTGA. The CDR3 runs 15 residues. V lost 5 bases and J lost 4; bases outside the gene matches: 9. CDR3 residues: CASSRAGGAGETQYF. CDR3 DNA sequence: TGTGCCAGCAGCCGTGCAGGGGGCGCGGGAGAGACCCAGTACTTC.

This chain uses TRBV27 with TRBJ2-1; D gene unclear. The V end lost 3 bases, the J end lost 0 bases, and 9 bases lay between the germline ends. CDR1 and CDR2 from the germline V gene are MNHEY and SMNVEV (reference sequence). The CDR3 extends over 15 amino acids. CDR3 DNA sequence: TGTGCCAGCAGTTTTGGGCTGAGCTCCTACAATGAGCAGTTCTTC. This codes for CASSFGLSSYNEQFF.